The source of this T cell receptor (beta chain) is a study of response to subunit inactivated influenza vaccine. CDR1 and CDR2 (germline): LGHNT, FRNRAP. V lost 1 base, J lost 7 bases, and 5 bases lay in between. The CDR3 contains 12 residues. TCRdb recomputed calls from the RT-PCR reads with MiXCR, one row per CDR3 protein. The sample yields some 500,000 distinct CDR3 sequences, 15% to 20% seen once. The rearrangement joins TRBV12-5 to TRBJ2-1, with D hard to call. The sequencing used CD4+ T cells sorted from PBMCs, collected 23 months after vaccination. The TCR originated in a man between 45 and 75 years old who received an inactivated influenza vaccine. The CDR3 is CASGLANNEQFF. The CDR3 region has the DNA TGTGCTAGTGGTTTGGCGAATAATGAGCAGTTCTTC.